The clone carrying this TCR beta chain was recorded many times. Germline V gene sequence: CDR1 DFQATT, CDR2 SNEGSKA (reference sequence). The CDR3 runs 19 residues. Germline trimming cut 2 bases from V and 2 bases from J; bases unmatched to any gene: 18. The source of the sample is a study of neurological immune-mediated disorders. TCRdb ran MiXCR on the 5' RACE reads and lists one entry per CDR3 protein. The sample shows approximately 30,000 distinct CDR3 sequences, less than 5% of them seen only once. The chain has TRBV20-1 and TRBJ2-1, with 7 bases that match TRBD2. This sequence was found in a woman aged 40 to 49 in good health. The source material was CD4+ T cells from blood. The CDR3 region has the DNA TGCAGTGCTAGATCCGGTCCCCTAGCGGCTCAAAGGGCCTACAATGAGCAGTTCTTC. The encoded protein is CSARSGPLAAQRAYNEQFF.